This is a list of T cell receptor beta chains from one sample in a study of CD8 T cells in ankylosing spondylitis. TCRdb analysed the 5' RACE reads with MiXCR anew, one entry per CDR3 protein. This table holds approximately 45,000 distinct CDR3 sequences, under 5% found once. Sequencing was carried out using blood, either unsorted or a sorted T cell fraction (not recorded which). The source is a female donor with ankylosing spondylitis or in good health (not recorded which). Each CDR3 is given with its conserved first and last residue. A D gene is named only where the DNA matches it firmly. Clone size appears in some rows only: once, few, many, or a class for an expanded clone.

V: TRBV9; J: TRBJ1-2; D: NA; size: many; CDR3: CASSVANYGYTF; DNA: TGTGCCAGCAGCGTAGCCAACTATGGCTACACCTTC
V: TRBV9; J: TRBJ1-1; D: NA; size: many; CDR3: CASSVDLQGTEAFF; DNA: TGTGCCAGCAGCGTAGATCTGCAGGGGACTGAAGCTTTCTTT
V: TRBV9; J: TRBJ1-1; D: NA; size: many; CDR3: CASSKPGTQNTEAFF; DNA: TGTGCCAGCAGCAAACCCGGGACTCAGAACACTGAAGCTTTCTTT
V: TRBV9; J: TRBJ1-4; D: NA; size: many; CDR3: CASSGQELTNEKLFF; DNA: TGTGCCAGCAGCGGGCAGGAGCTAACTAATGAAAAACTGTTTTTT
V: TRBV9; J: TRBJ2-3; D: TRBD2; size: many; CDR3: CASSVGSPAGGRSTDTQYF; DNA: TGTGCCAGCAGCGTAGGGTCCCCAGCGGGGGGCCGAAGCACAGATACGCAGTATTTT
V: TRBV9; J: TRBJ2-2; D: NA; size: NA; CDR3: CASSVWNSLTTGELFF; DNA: TGTGCCAGCAGCGTATGGAATAGCCTTACAACCGGGGAGCTGTTTTTT
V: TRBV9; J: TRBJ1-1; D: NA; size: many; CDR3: CASSVDGRAYTEAFF; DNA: TGTGCCAGCAGCGTAGACGGCAGGGCCTACACTGAAGCTTTCTTT
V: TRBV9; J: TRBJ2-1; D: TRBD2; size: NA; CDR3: CASSVDRLGGVNEQFF; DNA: TGTGCCAGCAGCGTAGATCGGCTGGGGGGGGTAAATGAGCAGTTCTTC
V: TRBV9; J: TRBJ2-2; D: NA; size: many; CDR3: CASARSRSYTGELFF; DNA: TGTGCCAGCGCCCGGTCCAGGTCATACACCGGGGAGCTGTTTTTT
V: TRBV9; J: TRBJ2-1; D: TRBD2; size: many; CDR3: CASSVVGSGGFDEQFF; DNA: TGTGCCAGCAGCGTAGTTGGTAGCGGGGGATTTGATGAGCAGTTCTTC
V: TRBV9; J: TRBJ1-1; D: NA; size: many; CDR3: CASSPDVGAVNTEAFF; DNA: TGTGCCAGCAGCCCAGACGTGGGAGCGGTGAACACTGAAGCTTTCTTT
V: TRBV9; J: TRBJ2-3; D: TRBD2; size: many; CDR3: CASSVRASGGARTDTQYF; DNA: TGTGCCAGCAGCGTAAGGGCTAGCGGGGGGGCCCGCACAGATACGCAGTATTTT
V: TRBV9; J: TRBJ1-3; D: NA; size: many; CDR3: CASSDGAHSGNTIYF; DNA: TGTGCCAGCAGCGACGGGGCACACTCTGGAAACACCATATATTTT
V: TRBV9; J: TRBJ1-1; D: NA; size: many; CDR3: CASSVEGALPTEAFF; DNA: TGTGCCAGCAGCGTAGAAGGGGCACTTCCCACTGAAGCTTTCTTT
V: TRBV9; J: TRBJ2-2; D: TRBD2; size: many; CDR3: CASSPDAGGTGELFF; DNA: TGTGCCAGCAGCCCAGACGCGGGGGGGACCGGGGAGCTGTTTTTT
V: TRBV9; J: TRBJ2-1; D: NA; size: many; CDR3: CASSVSLLPLGNNEQFF; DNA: TGTGCCAGCAGCGTGTCGCTTTTGCCTTTGGGCAACAATGAGCAGTTCTTC
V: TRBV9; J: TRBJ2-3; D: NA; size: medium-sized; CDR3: CASSPRGLGRGTDTQYF; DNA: TGTGCCAGCAGCCCCCGGGGTTTGGGACGCGGTACAGATACGCAGTATTTT
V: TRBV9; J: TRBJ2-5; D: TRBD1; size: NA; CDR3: CASSVAEGAETQYF; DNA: TGTGCCAGCAGCGTAGCTGAGGGGGCTGAGACCCAGTACTTC
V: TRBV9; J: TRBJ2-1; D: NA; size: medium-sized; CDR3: CASSVASYNEQFF; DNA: TGTGCCAGCAGCGTAGCAAGTTACAATGAGCAGTTCTTC
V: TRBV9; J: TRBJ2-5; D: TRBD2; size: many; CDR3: CASSEGASGGDWIGETQYF; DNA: TGTGCCAGCAGCGAAGGGGCTAGCGGGGGGGATTGGATTGGAGAGACCCAGTACTTC
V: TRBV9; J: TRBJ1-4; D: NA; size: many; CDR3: CASSVVSGGGEKLFF; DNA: TGTGCCAGCAGCGTAGTATCGGGGGGGGGAGAAAAACTGTTTTTT
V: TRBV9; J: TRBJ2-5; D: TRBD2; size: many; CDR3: CASSLPTSGGSETQYF; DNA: TGTGCCAGCAGCTTACCGACTAGCGGGGGGTCAGAGACCCAGTACTTC
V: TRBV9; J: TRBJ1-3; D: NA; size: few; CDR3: CASSVEGQSGNTIYF; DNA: TGTGCCAGCAGCGTTGAAGGACAGTCTGGAAACACCATATATTTT
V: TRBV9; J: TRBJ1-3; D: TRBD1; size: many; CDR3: CASSVVGTGISGNTIYF; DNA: TGTGCCAGCAGCGTAGTCGGGACAGGGATCTCTGGAAACACCATATATTTT
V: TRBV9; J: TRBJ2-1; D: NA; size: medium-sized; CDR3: CASSVFVINNEQFF; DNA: TGTGCCAGCAGCGTATTCGTCATAAACAATGAGCAGTTCTTC
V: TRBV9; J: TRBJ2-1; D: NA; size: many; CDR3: CASGGAYKDEQFF; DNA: TGTGCCAGCGGGGGTGCATACAAAGATGAGCAGTTCTTC
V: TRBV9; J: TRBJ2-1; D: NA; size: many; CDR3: CASSVGQDRDEQFF; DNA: TGTGCCAGCAGCGTCGGGCAGGATCGGGATGAGCAGTTCTTC
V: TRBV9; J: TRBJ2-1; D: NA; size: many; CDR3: CASSLGRGSHNEQFF; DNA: TGTGCCAGCAGCTTAGGCAGGGGATCGCACAATGAGCAGTTCTTC
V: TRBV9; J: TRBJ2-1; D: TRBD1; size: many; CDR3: CASSVVGTDAYNEQFF; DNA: TGTGCCAGCAGCGTAGTTGGGACAGACGCCTACAATGAGCAGTTCTTC
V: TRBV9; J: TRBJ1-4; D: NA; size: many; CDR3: CASSSSEDEKLFF; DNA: TGTGCCAGCAGTTCGAGTGAGGATGAAAAACTGTTTTTT
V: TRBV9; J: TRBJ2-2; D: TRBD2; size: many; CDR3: CASTSGGTATGELFF; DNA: TGTGCCAGCACTAGCGGGGGGACCGCCACCGGGGAGCTGTTTTTT
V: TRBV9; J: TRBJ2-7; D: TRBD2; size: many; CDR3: CASSVDSGGAWEQYF; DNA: TGTGCCAGCAGCGTAGACAGCGGGGGGGCCTGGGAGCAGTACTTC
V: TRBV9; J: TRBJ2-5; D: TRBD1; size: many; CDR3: CASSLTPDRGQETQYF; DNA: TGTGCCAGCAGCCTTACCCCAGACAGGGGGCAAGAGACCCAGTACTTC
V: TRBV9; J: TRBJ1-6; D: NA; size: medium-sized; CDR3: CASSARLGANSPLHF; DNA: TGTGCCAGCAGCGCCCGATTGGGGGCGAATTCACCCCTCCACTTT
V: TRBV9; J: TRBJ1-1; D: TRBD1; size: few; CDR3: CASSVDIGAGGGRNTEAFF; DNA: TGTGCCAGCAGCGTAGATATCGGGGCAGGGGGAGGAAGGAACACTGAAGCTTTCTTT
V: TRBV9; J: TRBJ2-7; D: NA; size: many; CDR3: CASSVEAGSAHEQYF; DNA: TGTGCCAGCAGCGTAGAGGCAGGTAGTGCCCACGAGCAGTACTTC
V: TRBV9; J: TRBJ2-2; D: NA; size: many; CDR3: CASSVGGGGNTGELFF; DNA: TGTGCCAGCAGCGTAGGAGGGGGAGGAAACACCGGGGAGCTGTTTTTT
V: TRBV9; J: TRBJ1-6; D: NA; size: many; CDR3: CASRSSYNSPLHF; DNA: TGTGCCAGTCGGAGCTCCTATAATTCACCCCTCCACTTT
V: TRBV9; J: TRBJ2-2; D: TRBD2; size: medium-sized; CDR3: CASSVFGGANTGELFF; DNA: TGTGCCAGCAGCGTTTTCGGGGGGGCGAACACCGGGGAGCTGTTTTTT
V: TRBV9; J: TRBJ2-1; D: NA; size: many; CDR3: CASSAKQGRSYNEQFF; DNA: TGTGCCAGCAGTGCCAAACAGGGAAGGAGCTACAATGAGCAGTTCTTC
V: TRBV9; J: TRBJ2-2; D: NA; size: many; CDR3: CASSGTAQNTGELFF; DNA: TGTGCCAGCAGCGGGACAGCTCAGAACACCGGGGAGCTGTTTTTT
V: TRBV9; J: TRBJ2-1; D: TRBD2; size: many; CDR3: CASSPWTSGGIYNEQFF; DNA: TGTGCCAGCAGCCCCTGGACTAGCGGGGGGATCTACAATGAGCAGTTCTTC
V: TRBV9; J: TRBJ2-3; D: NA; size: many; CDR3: CASSELSGFPPTDTQYF; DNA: TGTGCCAGCAGCGAACTCTCGGGGTTTCCCCCCACAGATACGCAGTATTTT
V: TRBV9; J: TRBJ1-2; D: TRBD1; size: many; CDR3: CASSARGQGDGPGYGYTF; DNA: TGTGCCAGCAGCGCCCGGGGACAGGGGGACGGGCCCGGGTATGGCTACACCTTC
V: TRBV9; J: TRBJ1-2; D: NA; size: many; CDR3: CASSVDEGLGGYGYTF; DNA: TGTGCCAGCAGCGTAGACGAAGGCCTGGGAGGCTATGGCTACACCTTC
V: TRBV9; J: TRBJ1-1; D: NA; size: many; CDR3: CASSAGLLNTEAFF; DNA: TGTGCCAGCAGCGCGGGCCTCCTGAACACTGAAGCTTTCTTT
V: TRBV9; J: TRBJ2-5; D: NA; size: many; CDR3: CASSLREWETQYF; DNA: TGTGCCAGCAGCCTCAGGGAGTGGGAGACCCAGTACTTC
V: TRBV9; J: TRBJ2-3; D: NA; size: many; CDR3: CASSVSGDTQYF; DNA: TGTGCCAGCAGCGTATCGGGGGATACGCAGTATTTT
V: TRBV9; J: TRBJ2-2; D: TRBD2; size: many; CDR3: CASSARAGGGAMSTGELFF; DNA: TGTGCCAGCAGCGCCCGCGCGGGCGGGGGGGCTATGTCCACCGGGGAGCTGTTTTTT
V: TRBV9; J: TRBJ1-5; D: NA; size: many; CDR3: CASSVGTGDQPQHF; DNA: TGTGCCAGCAGCGTAGGAACGGGAGATCAGCCCCAGCATTTT
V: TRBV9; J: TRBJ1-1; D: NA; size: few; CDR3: CASSVSSNTEAFF; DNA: TGTGCCAGCAGCGTCAGCTCGAACACTGAAGCTTTCTTT
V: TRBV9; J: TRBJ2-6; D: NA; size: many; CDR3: CASSAQTIPTGANVLTF; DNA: TGTGCCAGCAGCGCCCAAACTATACCAACTGGGGCCAACGTCCTGACTTTC
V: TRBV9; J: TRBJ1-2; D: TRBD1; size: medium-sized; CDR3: CASGQGARGYTF; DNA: TGTGCCAGCGGACAGGGGGCTCGTGGCTACACCTTC
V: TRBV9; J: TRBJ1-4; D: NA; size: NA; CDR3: CASSVEDWAEKLFF; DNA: TGTGCCAGCAGCGTAGAGGACTGGGCTGAAAAACTGTTTTTT
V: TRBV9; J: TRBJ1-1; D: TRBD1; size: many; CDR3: CASSARDRGEAFF; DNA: TGTGCCAGCAGCGCACGGGACAGGGGTGAAGCTTTCTTT
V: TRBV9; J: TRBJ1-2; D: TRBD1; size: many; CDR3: CASSVGWQGANYGYTF; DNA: TGTGCCAGCAGCGTAGGGTGGCAGGGGGCTAACTATGGCTACACCTTC